Following are 10 T cell receptor beta chains from one sample sequenced in a study of shared clonotypes between healthy human individuals. TCRdb's copy holds only in-frame clones and misses some; the assay was immunoSEQ multiplex PCR. The repertoire holds 1,400,000 or so clones, 98% seen once, with around 0.33% in the top ten. The sample taken for sequencing was naive CD4+ T cells sorted from blood. Subset denoted: CD45RA+ positively selected. These receptors originate from a young man in good health.

The chain links TRBV11-2 to TRBJ2-7; D is undetermined. Trimming removed 1 base at V and 3 bases at J, with 19 bases between. CDR1 is SGHAT, CDR2 FQNNGV, per germline. This CDR3 is 17 amino acids long. The CDR3 sequence is CASSLVVSAYGFYEQYF. Written as DNA, the CDR3 is TGTGCCAGCAGCTTAGTTGTATCGGCTTATGGTTTCTACGAGCAGTACTTC.

This rearrangement joins TRBV29-1 to TRBJ2-3; TRBD2 matches at 7 bases. The trim removed 7 bases at V and 4 bases at J, leaving 8 bases unmatched. CDR1 and CDR2 (germline): SQVTM, ANQGSEA. The CDR3 is 13 amino acids. The DNA of the CDR3 is TGCAGCGCGAGGCGGGAGACGCCAGATACGCAGTATTTT. It translates to CSARRETPDTQYF.

The genes are TRBV27 and TRBJ2-3; D gene ambiguous. CDR3 size: 14 residues. CDR1 is MNHEY, CDR2 SMNVEV, per germline (reference sequence). V was trimmed by 6 bases and J by 6 bases, leaving 16 bases between them. CDR3 amino acids: CASSERPHEDTQYF. In DNA, the CDR3 is TGTGCCAGCAGCGAACGTCCTCATGAGGATACGCAGTATTTT.

The J gene is TRBJ1-1, the V gene TRBV7-9; no firm D call. Germline V gene data show CDR1 as SEHNR and CDR2 as FQNEAQ (reference sequence). Trimming cost V 1 base and J 0 bases, with 3 bases left between them. CDR3 size: 13 residues. The DNA for the CDR3 is TGTGCCAGCAGCTTAGAAATGAACACTGAAGCTTTCTTT. This encodes CASSLEMNTEAFF.

This clone was observed a single time. Here the CDR3 DNA reads TGTGCCAGTAGGGCGTCCGGACAGGGGAATGAAAAACTGTTTTTT. This codes for CASRASGQGNEKLFF. The V and J genes are TRBV19 and TRBJ1-4, with TRBD1 matching 9 bases. The CDR3 is 15 amino acids. CDR1 LNHDA and CDR2 SQIVND come from the germline V gene (reference sequence). V lost 6 bases to trimming and J lost 5 bases; unmatched junction nucleotides: 7. The full variable domain, its missing parts supplied by reference TRBV19 and TRBJ1-4, is DGGITQSPKYLFRKEGQNVTLSCEQNLNHDAMYWYRQDPGQGLRLIYYSQIVNDFQKGDIAEGYSVSREKKESFPLTVTSAQKNPTAFYLCASRASGQGNEKLFFGSGTQLSVL.

The table lists this clone with a count of one. The chain combines TRBV19 with TRBJ2-1; TRBD2 matches 10 bases. This CDR3 spans 15 amino acids. Trimming removed 5 bases from V and 4 bases from J; junction bases left unmatched: 5. Germline assignment: CDR1 LNHDA and CDR2 SQIVND (reference sequence). This CDR3 is CASSSGTSEYNEQFF. In nucleotides, the CDR3 is TGTGCCAGTAGTTCCGGGACTAGCGAATACAATGAGCAGTTCTTC.

This chain joins TRBV6-1 and TRBJ2-7, with 7 bases aligning to TRBD2. Losses at the gene ends were 1 base for V and 2 bases for J; bases not matched to a gene: 5. Germline V gives CDR1 MNHNS, CDR2 SASEGT. The length of the CDR3 is 15 residues. The CDR3: CASSEGSGITYEQYF. The DNA for the CDR3 is TGTGCCAGCAGTGAAGGGAGCGGGATTACCTACGAGCAGTACTTC.

The chain uses TRBV6-6 and TRBJ2-3, with TRBD2 as a possible D gene (5 bases). The CDR3 runs to 16 residues. Germline loops: CDR1 MNHNY, CDR2 SVGAGI (reference sequence). The ends were cut back, 5 bases at V and 0 bases at J, with 15 bases in the middle. The CDR3 loop is CASSSKSGKSTDTQYF. The CDR3, as DNA: TGTGCCAGCAGTAGTAAGAGCGGAAAGAGCACAGATACGCAGTATTTT.

The chain couples TRBV9 to TRBJ2-3; perhaps TRBD2 as D (6 bases). Germline loops: CDR1 SGDLS, CDR2 YYNGEE. Trimming took 6 bases from V and 0 from J, leaving 11 bases between them. The length of the CDR3 is 14 residues. CDR3 nucleotides: TGTGCCAGCACCAGCGGGCCTAGCACAGATACGCAGTATTTT. Translated: CASTSGPSTDTQYF.

This chain uses TRBV27 with TRBJ1-5; TRBD1 matches at 7 bases. Trimming removed 5 bases from V and 1 base from J; junction bases left unmatched: 8. Looked up from germline, CDR1 is MNHEY and CDR2 is SMNVEV (reference sequence). This CDR3 contains 16 residues. CDR3 coding DNA: TGTGCCAGCAGTACCTGGACAGGCTTAAGCAATCAGCCCCAGCATTTT. This sequence encodes CASSTWTGLSNQPQHF.